This T cell receptor beta chain was sequenced during a study of shared clonotypes between healthy human individuals. V was pared by 4 bases and J by 4 bases, with 8 bases between. Germline CDR1 is SQVTM and CDR2 is ANQGSEA. There are 12 residues in the CDR3. The protocol was immunoSEQ multiplex PCR, while the TCRdb copy is restricted to in-frame clones and leaves out a portion. The table records fewer than 600,000 clones, approximately 71% of them present only once. The chain is built from TRBV29-1 and TRBJ2-1; D tentatively fits TRBD1 or TRBD2 (5 bases each). The clonotype originates from a woman aged 40 to 49 in good health. Some clones in this sample may be carry-over from other donors' samples. Sequencing used PBMCs. The CDR3 here is CSVVGGYNEQFF. The CDR3 DNA sequence: TGCAGCGTTGTTGGGGGTTACAATGAGCAGTTCTTC.